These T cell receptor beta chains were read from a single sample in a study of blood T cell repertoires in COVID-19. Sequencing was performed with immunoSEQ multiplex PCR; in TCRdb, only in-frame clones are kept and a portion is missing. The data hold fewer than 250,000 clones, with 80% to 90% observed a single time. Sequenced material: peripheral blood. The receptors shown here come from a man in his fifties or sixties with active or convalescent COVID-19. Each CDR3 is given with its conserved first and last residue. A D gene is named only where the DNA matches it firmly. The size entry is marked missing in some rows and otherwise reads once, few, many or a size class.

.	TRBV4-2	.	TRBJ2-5	CASSQVPRGETQYF	TGTGCCAGCAGCCAAGTTCCAAGGGGGGAGACCCAGTACTTC
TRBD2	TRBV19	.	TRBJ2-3	CASSISGRSTDTQYF	TGTGCCAGTAGTATCAGCGGGAGAAGCACAGATACGCAGTATTTT
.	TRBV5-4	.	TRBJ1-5	CASSSDRGQPQHF	TGTGCCAGCAGCTCCGACCGGGGGCAGCCCCAGCATTTT
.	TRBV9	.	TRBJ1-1	CASSAPMNTEAFF	TGTGCCAGCAGCGCACCTATGAACACTGAAGCTTTCTTT
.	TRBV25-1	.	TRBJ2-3	CASRPGATDTLDTQYF	TGTGCCAGCAGGCCCGGTGCCACCGACACTTTAGATACGCAGTATTTT
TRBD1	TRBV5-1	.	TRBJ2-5	CASSQGDRGRWIEETQYF	TGCGCCAGCAGCCAAGGGGACAGGGGGCGGTGGATTGAAGAGACCCAGTACTTC
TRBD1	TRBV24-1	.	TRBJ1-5	CATSPTGSRGQPQHF	TGTGCCACCAGTCCGACAGGGAGCAGGGGTCAGCCCCAGCATTTT
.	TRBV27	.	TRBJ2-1	CASSSRLGIYNEQFF	TGTGCCAGCAGTTCCCGCCTAGGAATCTACAATGAGCAGTTCTTC
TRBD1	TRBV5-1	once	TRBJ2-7	CASSLGQVANEQYF	TGCGCCAGCAGCTTAGGACAGGTTGCGAACGAGCAGTACTTC
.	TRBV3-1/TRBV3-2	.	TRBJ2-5	CASNLDTQETQYF	TGTGCCAGCAATTTAGACACCCAAGAGACCCAGTACTTC
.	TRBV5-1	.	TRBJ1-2	CASSADNRVIYGYTF	TGCGCCAGCAGCGCCGACAACAGGGTGATCTATGGCTACACCTTC
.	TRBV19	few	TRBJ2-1	CASSAQATLLGEQFF	TGTGCCAGTAGTGCCCAGGCTACCCTCCTGGGTGAGCAGTTCTTC
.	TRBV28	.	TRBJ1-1	CASSLPTALNTEAFF	TGTGCCAGCAGTTTGCCGACAGCGTTGAACACTGAAGCTTTCTTT
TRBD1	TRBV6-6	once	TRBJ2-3	CASRPRDRGTDTQYF	TGTGCCAGCAGGCCCAGGGACAGGGGCACAGATACGCAGTATTTT
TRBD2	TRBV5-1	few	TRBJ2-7	CASSFSGSPYEQYF	TGCGCCAGCAGCTTTAGCGGGAGTCCCTACGAGCAGTACTTC
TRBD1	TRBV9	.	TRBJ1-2	CASSEGQGANYGYTF	TGTGCCAGCAGCGAGGGACAGGGGGCGAACTATGGCTACACCTTC
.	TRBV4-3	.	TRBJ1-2	CASSQDLRNGWKGYTF	TGCGCCAGCAGCCAAGATCTCCGGAACGGGTGGAAGGGCTACACCTTC
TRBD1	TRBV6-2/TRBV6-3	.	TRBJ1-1	CASSLQTGGITEAFF	TGTGCCAGCAGTCTCCAGACAGGGGGCATCACTGAAGCTTTCTTT
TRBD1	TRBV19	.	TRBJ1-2	CASRAVGQGLANYGYTF	TGTGCCAGTAGAGCCGTTGGACAGGGGTTAGCTAACTATGGCTACACCTTC
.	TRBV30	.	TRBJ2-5	CAWNSNYGETQYF	TGTGCCTGGAACTCCAACTATGGGGAGACCCAGTACTTC
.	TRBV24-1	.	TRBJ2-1	CATSDPSRGGSYNEQFF	TGTGCCACCAGTGATCCCTCTAGGGGAGGCTCCTACAATGAGCAGTTCTTC
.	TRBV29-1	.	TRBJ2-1	CSVRAFPGREQFF	TGCAGCGTTCGAGCCTTTCCGGGAAGGGAGCAGTTCTTC
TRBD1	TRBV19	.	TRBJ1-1	CASSDPGQGVTEAFF	TGTGCCAGTAGTGACCCCGGACAGGGGGTTACTGAAGCTTTCTTT
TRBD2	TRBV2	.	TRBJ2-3	CASSGAGGLDTQYF	TGTGCCAGCAGTGGAGCGGGGGGGTTGGATACGCAGTATTTT
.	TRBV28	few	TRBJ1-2	CASSLVTNGYTF	TGTGCCAGCAGTTTAGTCACTAATGGCTACACCTTC
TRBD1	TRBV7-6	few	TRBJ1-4	CASSSPMQGAEVLEKLFF	TGTGCCAGCAGCTCGCCCATGCAGGGGGCAGAAGTCTTGGAAAAACTGTTTTTT
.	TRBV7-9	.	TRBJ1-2	CASSLGSSGDGYTF	TGTGCCAGCAGCTTAGGTTCCTCAGGGGACGGCTACACCTTC
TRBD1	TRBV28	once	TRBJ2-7	CASSSVDRSYEQYF	TGTGCCAGCAGTTCCGTGGACAGGTCCTACGAGCAGTACTTC
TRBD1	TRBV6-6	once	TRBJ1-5	CASRSPGGRGNQPQHF	TGTGCCAGCAGATCCCCAGGGGGAAGGGGCAATCAGCCCCAGCATTTT
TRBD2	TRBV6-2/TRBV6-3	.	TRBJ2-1	CASSSGTRSNEQFF	TGTGCCAGCAGTTCCGGGACTAGGAGCAATGAGCAGTTCTTC
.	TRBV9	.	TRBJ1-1	CASSVAVNTEAFF	TGTGCCAGCAGCGTGGCAGTGAACACTGAAGCTTTCTTT
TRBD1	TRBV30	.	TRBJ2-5	CAWTYRGLQETQYF	TGTGCCTGGACCTACAGGGGGCTTCAAGAGACCCAGTACTTC
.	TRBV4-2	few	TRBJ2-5	CASSRARAQGGETQYF	TGTGCCAGCAGCCGGGCGCGGGCACAGGGAGGGGAGACCCAGTACTTC
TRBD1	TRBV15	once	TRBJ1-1	CATSLWTGRGEAFF	TGTGCCACCAGCTTATGGACAGGCCGGGGTGAAGCTTTCTTT
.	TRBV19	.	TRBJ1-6	CASNGGAHLHF	TGTGCCAGTAACGGAGGGGCCCACCTCCACTTT